These 6 T cell receptor beta chains share one sample of origin, sequenced in a study of a mutant IDH1 vaccine in newly diagnosed glioma. The table came from immunoSEQ multiplex PCR; TCRdb's copy has only in-frame clones and leaves some out. The data show roughly 99,000 clones, with 70% to 90% seen just once and approximately 0.58% held by the top ten. Time point of the sample: baseline, week 1 (first vaccination visit). The treatment was: pre-vaccination baseline after standard-of-care therapy. The input for sequencing was PBMCs, taken from a glioma patient treated with radiotherapy, temozolomide or both. These receptors were taken from a woman in her forties or fifties with glioma.

A note on this clone: Distinct nucleotide sequences in the sample also encode this CDR3. V and J are TRBV30 and TRBJ1-6; D perhaps matches TRBD1 (6 bases). Trimming took off 5 bases at V and 0 bases at J, with 20 bases between the two ends. This CDR3 is 18 amino acids long. Germline-derived CDR1 and CDR2 are GTSNPN and SVGIG (reference sequence). The CDR3 loop is CAWDVILQGSSYNSPLHF. For the CDR3, the DNA is TGTGCCTGGGACGTAATACTACAGGGTAGCTCCTATAATTCACCCCTCCACTTT.

The CDR3 loop reads CAWIPRGRGNEQFF. CDR3 DNA: TGTGCCTGGATCCCACGGGGGCGGGGGAATGAGCAGTTCTTC. The chain has TRBV30 and TRBJ2-1, with D maybe TRBD2 (7 bases). Germline values: CDR1 GTSNPN, CDR2 SVGIG (reference sequence). This CDR3 has 14 residues. Trimming pared 4 bases from V and 7 bases from J, leaving 17 bases between. Variable domain in full (rest from reference TRBV30 and TRBJ2-1): SQTIHQWPATLVQPVGSPLSLECTVEGTSNPNLYWYRQAAGRGLQLLFYSVGIGQISSEVPQNLSASRPQDRQFILSSKKLLLSDSGFYLCAWIPRGRGNEQFFGPGTRLTVL.

Details on this clone: A junction boundary mismatches the germline segment, possibly from a read error. This chain links TRBV6-1 with TRBJ2-7; D may correspond to TRBD1 or TRBD2 (5 bases each). The CDR3 loop spans 11 amino acids. Germline V gene data show CDR1 as MNHNS and CDR2 as SASEGT. The CDR3 DNA reads as TGTGCCAGCAGTTACCCGAGGGGTTTGAACTTC. This sequence encodes CASSYPRGLNF.

This clone was seen a few times. This sequence joins TRBV6-6 and TRBJ1-5; TRBD1 matches 7 bases. The CDR3 spans 12 residues. The germline gives CDR1 MNHNY, CDR2 SVGAGI (reference sequence). V shed 10 bases, J shed 3 bases, and the junction held 3 bases outside the gene matches. The CDR3 sequence is CATTGVNQPQHF. The CDR3, as DNA: TGTGCCACTACAGGGGTCAATCAGCCCCAGCATTTT.

The chain carries TRBV19 and TRBJ2-1, with a possible D match to TRBD2 (5 bases). The length of the CDR3 is 15 residues. Germline-derived CDR1 and CDR2 are LNHDA and SQIVND (reference sequence). Deletions cut 10 bases from V and 3 bases from J, with 19 bases between. This CDR3 reads CATKSGNHYYNEQFF. CDR3 in DNA: TGTGCCACCAAGAGCGGAAACCACTACTACAATGAGCAGTTCTTC.

Comments on this clone: This CDR3 is also generated by other DNA sequences in the sample. This rearrangement joins TRBV7-3 to TRBJ2-5; TRBD2 aligns across 13 bases. There are 15 residues in the CDR3. The V gene's germline CDR1 is SGHTA and CDR2 FQGTGA. Losses at the gene ends were 4 bases for V and 5 bases for J; bases not matched to a gene: 4. The CDR3 DNA reads TGTGCCAGCAGCTCAGGACTAGCGGGAGTGGAGACCCAGTACTTC. Its protein is CASSSGLAGVETQYF.